The 22 T cell receptor beta chains given below trace back to one sample, sequenced in a study of blood T cell repertoires in COVID-19. The assay was immunoSEQ multiplex PCR, and TCRdb's table has in-frame clones only and misses some. Among fewer than 70,000 clones listed, over 70% were seen once. The specimen was peripheral blood. The receptor source for this set is a man aged 55 to 70 with acute or convalescent COVID-19.

This clone was recorded once. Here the CDR3 DNA reads TGTGCCAGCAGCCCAGGGGTTGCTCCCGGAAACACCATATATTTT. Its translation: CASSPGVAPGNTIYF. The chain combines TRBV2 with TRBJ1-3; D perhaps matches TRBD1 (6 bases). This CDR3 is 15 amino acids long. The germline V gene has CDR1 SNHLY and CDR2 FYNNEI. Trimming shortened V by 6 bases and J by 4 bases, and 16 bases separated the two germline ends.

This clone came up once. The chain employs TRBV2 and TRBJ1-2; unclear D gene. The germline CDR1 and CDR2 sequences are SNHLY and FYNNEI. This CDR3 is built from 13 residues. The V gene lost 1 base and the J gene lost 3 bases, with 6 bases spanning the gap. The CDR3 nucleotides read TGTGCCAGCAGTGAAGGAGGTTACTATGGCTACACCTTC. Protein: CASSEGGYYGYTF. The variable domain in full, completed from reference TRBV2 and TRBJ1-2, reads EPEVTQTPSHQVTQMGQEVILRCVPISNHLYFYWYRQILGQKVEFLVSFYNNEISEKSEIFDDQFSVERPDGSNFTLKIRSTKLEDSAMYFCASSEGGYYGYTFGSGTRLTVV.

The V and J genes are TRBV7-2 and TRBJ1-3, with a tentative D call TRBD1 (6 bases). V gave up 0 bases and J gave up 4 bases, with 10 bases separating them. Germline loops: CDR1 SGHTA, CDR2 FQGNSA. The CDR3 sequence is 15 residues long. Here the CDR3 reads CASSLAQGTGNTIYF. CDR3 coding DNA: TGTGCCAGCAGCTTAGCCCAGGGGACGGGAAACACCATATATTTT. The whole variable domain, filled in from reference TRBV7-2 and TRBJ1-3, reads GAGVSQSPSNKVTEKGKDVELRCDPISGHTALYWYRQSLGQGLEFLIYFQGNSAPDKSGLPSDRFSAERTGGSVSTLTIQRTQQEDSAVYLCASSLAQGTGNTIYFGEGSWLTVV.

The chain combines TRBV28 with TRBJ2-3, with a weak D call TRBD2 (5 bases). V was cut by 11 bases and J by 3 bases, with 12 bases left in between. Germline V gives CDR1 MDHEN, CDR2 SYDVKM. The CDR3 has 12 amino acids. The CDR3 region has the DNA TGTGCCCTCGGGAAGGGTACAGATACGCAGTATTTT. Protein sequence: CALGKGTDTQYF. The full variable domain, rest sourced from reference TRBV28 and TRBJ2-3, is DVKVTQSSRYLVKRTGEKVFLECVQDMDHENMFWYRQDPGLGLRLIYFSYDVKMKEKGDIPEGYSVSREKKERFSLILESASTNQTSMYLCALGKGTDTQYFGPGTRLTVL.

The chain combines TRBV6-5 with TRBJ2-7; TRBD1 might be the D (6 bases). V lost 10 bases and J lost 3, with 16 bases in between. The CDR3 spans 13 residues. In germline, CDR1 is MNHEY, CDR2 SVGAGI. CDR3 DNA: TGTGCCATCGGACAGACAAGCAGCTACGAGCAGTACTTC. Protein: CAIGQTSSYEQYF.

As concerns this clone: Because the CDR3's place on the DNA is in doubt, the DNA is left out and the CDR3 is given as listed by TCRdb. This sequence joins TRBV21-1 and TRBJ1-4; the listed D gene, TRBD1, was not tested against the DNA. TRBV21-1 is tagged as a pseudogene. Counting both end residues, the CDR3 totals 16 amino acids. The CDR3 spells CARSTGVGLGSEKLFF.

This rearrangement joins TRBV5-1 to TRBJ2-3; TRBD1 matches at 12 bases. The junction had 5 bases not matched to a gene; V was cut back by 0 bases and J by 3 bases. This CDR3 contains 17 residues. The germline CDR1 and CDR2 sequences are SGHRS and YFSETQ. DNA of the CDR3: TGCGCCAGCAGCTTGGGGGGACAGGGGGCCCTTACAGATACGCAGTATTTT. It is translated as CASSLGGQGALTDTQYF.

V gene TRBV28 combines with J gene TRBJ1-2; D remains unclear. Between the trimmed V and J ends, which lost 6 bases and 4 bases, there was a span of 12 bases. Germline loops: CDR1 MDHEN, CDR2 SYDVKM. The CDR3 length is 13 residues. As DNA, the CDR3 is TGTGCCAGCAGGACTGGGTTGATCTATGGCTACACCTTC. Amino acids: CASRTGLIYGYTF.

This clone was seen just once. This rearrangement joins TRBV5-1 to TRBJ1-1, with a possible D match to TRBD1 (6 bases). Germline CDR1 reads SGHRS; CDR2 reads YFSETQ. V lost 4 bases, J lost 5 bases, and 15 bases lay in between. The CDR3 extends over 14 amino acids. The CDR3 is CASSTGTLGTEAFF. The CDR3 DNA sequence: TGCGCCAGCAGCACAGGGACCTTGGGGACTGAAGCTTTCTTT.

The gene calls are TRBV19 and TRBJ1-2; 9 nucleotides line up with TRBD1. The CDR3 spans 15 residues. Germline CDR1 is LNHDA and CDR2 is SQIVND (reference sequence). J lost 2 bases, V lost 5 bases, and 6 bases had no gene match. This chain's CDR3 is CASSSPTGGNYGYTF. The CDR3 nucleotides read TGTGCCAGTAGTTCCCCGACAGGGGGAAACTATGGCTACACCTTC.

The genes are TRBV21-1 and TRBJ2-3; the table's D call TRBD1 went unverified against the DNA. TRBV21-1 is reported as a pseudogene. The CDR3 has 18 amino acids. The CDR3 DNA reads as TGTGCCAGCAGCCTAAAGGCCAATCCGGGACAGGTTACAGATACGCAGTATTTT. This encodes CASSLKANPGQVTDTQYF.

This clone qualifies as medium-sized (0.01 to 0.1%). The junction departs from the called germline gene at one end, perhaps through a read error. The chain links TRBV7-7 to TRBJ2-1; D is possibly TRBD1 (6 bases). This CDR3 contains 18 residues. Germline CDR1 and CDR2: SSHAT and FNYEAQ (reference sequence). Here the CDR3 DNA reads TGTGCTAGCAGCTTGACCTACACCCCAACCCAGGGGATGGATGAGCAGTTCTTC. Residues: CASSLTYTPTQGMDEQFF. Supplemented by reference TRBV7-7 and TRBJ2-1, the full variable domain reads GAGVSQSPRYKVTKRGQDVTLRCDPISSHATLYWYQQALGQGPEFLTYFNYEAQPDKSGLPSDRFSAERPEGSISTLTIQRTEQRDSAMYRCASSLTYTPTQGMDEQFFGPGTRLTVL.

V is TRBV19 and J is TRBJ1-2, with TRBD1 identical over 7 bases. Germline trimming cut 11 bases from V and 4 bases from J; bases unmatched to any gene: 10. The CDR3 runs 13 residues. The germline V gene has CDR1 LNHDA and CDR2 SQIVND (reference sequence). CDR3 nucleotides: TGTGCCGCCAGCCGGGACAGTGGCTATGGCTACACCTTC. Amino acid sequence: CAASRDSGYGYTF.

V and J are TRBV15 and TRBJ2-1, with TRBD2 identical over 7 bases. The V gene end was trimmed by 2 bases and the J gene end by 0 bases; junction bases not matched to a gene: 7. The CDR3 length is 17 residues. Germline loops: CDR1 LNHNV, CDR2 YYDKDF (reference sequence). CDR3 DNA sequence: TGTGCCACCAGCAGACAAACTAGCGTACCCTCCTACAATGAGCAGTTCTTC. Translation: CATSRQTSVPSYNEQFF.

This clone was observed a few times. The chain has TRBV2 and TRBJ1-5; 8 nucleotides match TRBD1. The germline V gene has CDR1 SNHLY and CDR2 FYNNEI. The CDR3 is 15 amino acids. The trim removed 4 bases at V and 7 bases at J, leaving 9 bases unmatched. The CDR3 DNA reads TGTGCCAGCAGTGGGATGACAGGGGTTAGCCAGCCCCAGCATTTT. It encodes CASSGMTGVSQPQHF.

This rearrangement joins TRBV27 to TRBJ1-4; D is perhaps TRBD1 (5 bases). The germline gives CDR1 MNHEY, CDR2 SMNVEV (reference sequence). The CDR3 has 14 amino acids. The V end lost 3 bases, the J end lost 14 bases, and 19 bases lay between the germline ends. The CDR3 here is CASSFSGTLAGLFF. Written as DNA, the CDR3 is TGTGCCAGCAGTTTCTCCGGGACCCTCGCGGGGCTGTTTTTT. The full variable domain, in which reference TRBV27 and TRBJ1-4 provide the parts outside the CDR3, is EAQVTQNPRYLITVTGKKLTVTCSQNMNHEYMSWYRQDPGLGLRQIYYSMNVEVTDKGDVPEGYKVSRKEKRNFPLILESPSPNQTSLYFCASSFSGTLAGLFFGSGTQLSVL.

The chain uses TRBV24-1 and TRBJ2-3; 12 bases match TRBD2. There are 19 residues in the CDR3. V shed 3 bases and J 3 bases; nucleotides not matched to a gene: 12. In germline, CDR1 is KGHDR, CDR2 SFDVKD. The CDR3 nucleotides read TGTGCCACCAGTGATCCAACCCCTGGACTAGCGGGACCGACAGATACGCAGTATTTT. Its protein is CATSDPTPGLAGPTDTQYF.

The chain uses TRBV5-1 and TRBJ1-1; D gene unclear. Germline CDR1 reads SGHRS; CDR2 reads YFSETQ. V lost 4 bases to trimming and J lost 4 bases, with 8 bases between them. CDR3 size: 12 residues. CDR3 region: CASSLFGTEAFF. The CDR3 nucleotides are TGCGCCAGCAGCCTCTTCGGCACTGAAGCTTTCTTT.

V gene TRBV13 combines with J gene TRBJ2-5; 10 bases map to TRBD1. From germline, CDR1 is PRHDT and CDR2 FYEKMQ (reference sequence). Trimming cost V 3 bases and J 5 bases; bases outside gene matches: 6. This CDR3 spans 15 amino acids. CDR3 sequence (DNA): TGTGCCAGCAGCTTGGACAGGGGGATTCGCGAGACCCAGTACTTC. Protein product: CASSLDRGIRETQYF.

This clone appeared a few times. The chain uses TRBV29-1 and TRBJ2-3, with 7 nucleotides matching TRBD1. Trimming at V came to 5 bases and at J to 4 bases, leaving 3 bases not matched to a gene. In germline, CDR1 is SQVTM, CDR2 ANQGSEA. The CDR3 is 12 residues long. CDR3: CSVTQGADTQYF. The CDR3 DNA follows: TGCAGCGTTACCCAGGGGGCAGATACGCAGTATTTT.

This clone was observed a handful of times. V and J are TRBV15 and TRBJ1-3; D gene uncertain. Trimming cost V 0 bases and J 4 bases, with 7 bases left between them. There are 14 residues in the CDR3. Germline-derived CDR1 and CDR2 are LNHNV and YYDKDF (reference sequence). The CDR3 spells CATSRETAGNTIYF. CDR3 nucleotide sequence: TGTGCCACCAGCAGAGAAACAGCAGGAAACACCATATATTTT.

The chain's CDR3 is CASSQIRGNEKLFF. The DNA for the CDR3 is TGTGCCAGCAGCCAAATAAGGGGGAATGAAAAACTGTTTTTT. This chain links TRBV14 with TRBJ1-4, with D perhaps matching TRBD1 (6 bases). Trimming took 2 bases from V and 5 from J, leaving 9 bases between them. The CDR3 spans 14 residues. Germline CDR1 is SGHDN and CDR2 is FVKESK.